Listed below are T cell receptor beta chains from one sample, sequenced in a study of early T cells in non-severe SARS-CoV-2 infection. TCRdb re-analysed the 5' RACE reads in MiXCR, keeping a single row per CDR3 protein. The table shows 33,000 or so distinct CDR3 sequences, with 5% to 6.5% occurring only once. What was sequenced was whole blood. These receptors originate from an adult who was a healthcare worker with PCR-confirmed SARS-CoV-2 infection or an uninfected control (not recorded which). CDR3s include the opening cysteine and the closing phenylalanine or tryptophan. D genes are given only for firm matches. Only part of the rows carry a size: once, few, many, or a class if the clone is expanded.

j_call v_call d_call clone_size cdr3_aa cdr3_nt
TRBJ2-1 TRBV27 NA once CASSLLHEQFF TGTGCCAGCAGTTTGCTCCATGAGCAGTTCTTC
TRBJ2-1 TRBV20-1 TRBD2 many CSARDLLAGRDEQFF TGCAGTGCTAGAGATCTACTAGCGGGGCGTGATGAGCAGTTCTTC
TRBJ2-2 TRBV27 TRBD1 many CASTRTGGASTGELFF TGTGCCAGCACCCGGACAGGGGGCGCATCTACCGGGGAGCTGTTTTTT
TRBJ2-2 TRBV4-1 NA many CASRRGSANTGELFF TGCGCCAGCAGAAGGGGGAGCGCGAACACCGGGGAGCTGTTTTTT
TRBJ2-1 TRBV24-1 NA many CATSDPQGFSEQFF TGTGCCACCAGTGATCCCCAGGGATTCAGTGAGCAGTTCTTC
TRBJ2-3 TRBV29-1 NA many CSVEAQTDTQYF TGCAGCGTTGAGGCCCAGACAGATACGCAGTATTTT
TRBJ1-5 TRBV18 NA many CASSPVHPPQPQHF TGTGCCAGCTCACCAGTGCATCCACCGCAGCCCCAGCATTTT
TRBJ2-5 TRBV20-1 TRBD1 many CSASGTGGRETQYF TGCAGTGCTTCCGGGACAGGGGGGAGGGAGACCCAGTACTTC
TRBJ1-2 TRBV7-2 NA NA CASSLEGVSNYGYTF TGTGCCAGCAGCTTAGAAGGGGTCTCTAACTATGGCTACACCTTC
TRBJ2-3 TRBV7-9 TRBD2 many CASSLGTLAGGANTQYF TGTGCCAGCAGCTTAGGAACCCTAGCGGGAGGGGCGAATACGCAGTATTTT
TRBJ2-7 TRBV27 NA NA CASSSFYEQYF TGTGCCAGCAGTTCGTTCTACGAGCAGTACTTC
TRBJ2-1 TRBV30 TRBD2 many CALGVSAREINEQFF TGTGCCTTAGGGGTCTCTGCGCGGGAGATCAATGAGCAGTTCTTC
TRBJ1-2 TRBV20-1 NA few CSASKPSPLDPGYTF TGCAGTGCTAGTAAGCCTAGCCCGTTGGACCCTGGCTACACCTTC
TRBJ2-3 TRBV5-1 NA many CASWAPSTDTQYF TGCGCCAGCTGGGCACCCAGCACAGATACGCAGTATTTT
TRBJ2-1 TRBV7-3 TRBD2 many CASSLMNRGRSGNEQFF TGTGCCAGCAGCTTAATGAACCGCGGGAGGAGTGGCAATGAGCAGTTCTTC
TRBJ2-7 TRBV12-3/TRBV12-4 TRBD1 many CASSHGQGAQYF TGTGCCAGCAGCCATGGACAGGGGGCGCAGTACTTC
TRBJ2-7 TRBV19 TRBD1 few CASSGQVGTYEQYF TGTGCCAGTAGTGGACAGGTTGGAACCTACGAGCAGTACTTC
TRBJ2-7 TRBV7-2 NA many CASSSTRGRVGEQYF TGTGCCAGCAGCTCAACTCGGGGCAGGGTGGGCGAGCAGTACTTC
TRBJ2-1 TRBV6-1 TRBD1 many CASSGDRGQQFF TGTGCCAGCAGTGGGGACAGGGGGCAACAGTTCTTC
TRBJ2-4 TRBV18 TRBD2 NA CASSPPSSGTAKNIQYF TGTGCCAGCTCACCACCTTCTAGCGGGACCGCCAAAAACATTCAGTACTTC
TRBJ2-3 TRBV18 TRBD2 few CASSPVASGGDSTSTDTQYF TGTGCCAGCTCACCCGTGGCTAGCGGGGGGGACTCTACTAGCACAGATACGCAGTATTTT
TRBJ2-5 TRBV2 NA NA CASNGGRKETQYF TGTGCCAGCAACGGGGGCAGGAAAGAGACCCAGTACTTC
TRBJ1-1 TRBV5-1 NA many CASSPAPQTGNTEAFF TGCGCCAGCAGCCCCGCCCCGCAGACAGGGAACACTGAAGCTTTCTTT
TRBJ1-4 TRBV27 NA many CASSFGGGKTTNEKLFF TGTGCCAGCAGTTTCGGCGGGGGGAAAACAACTAATGAAAAACTGTTTTTT
TRBJ1-4 TRBV18 NA NA CASSSLPLATNEKLFF TGTGCCAGCTCATCACTCCCTTTGGCAACTAATGAAAAACTGTTTTTT
TRBJ2-1 TRBV19 NA many CASGSSIVSEQFF TGTGCCAGTGGGAGTAGTATAGTGAGTGAGCAGTTCTTC
TRBJ2-5 TRBV20-1 NA NA CSARSLRDTQETQYF TGCAGTGCTAGATCCCTGCGAGACACACAAGAGACCCAGTACTTC
TRBJ1-4 TRBV10-3 NA medium-sized CATAGATNEKLFF TGTGCCACCGCAGGGGCAACTAATGAAAAACTGTTTTTT
TRBJ2-3 TRBV20-1 NA many CSALTDTSRDTQYF TGCAGTGCCCTCACCGATACGAGCAGAGATACGCAGTATTTT
TRBJ2-6 TRBV4-2 NA many CASSPWTDSFSGANVLTF TGTGCCAGCAGCCCCTGGACGGACTCATTCTCTGGGGCCAACGTCCTGACTTTC
TRBJ1-2 TRBV11-1 NA many CASSPLGRNYGYTF TGTGCCAGCAGCCCCCTGGGACGGAACTATGGCTACACCTTC
TRBJ2-4 TRBV6-6 NA many CASSYEREAKNIQYF TGTGCCAGCAGTTATGAGAGAGAAGCCAAAAACATTCAGTACTTC
TRBJ2-3 TRBV27 TRBD2 many CASRITSGSSDTQYF TGTGCCAGCAGGATAACTAGCGGGAGTTCAGATACGCAGTATTTT
TRBJ2-4 TRBV6-5 NA medium-sized CASRPGRTTKNIQYF TGTGCCAGCAGACCCGGACGGACTACCAAAAACATTCAGTACTTC
TRBJ1-1 TRBV28 NA few CASSPRSGSAEAFF TGTGCCAGCAGTCCACGGTCGGGGAGCGCTGAAGCTTTCTTT
TRBJ2-1 TRBV7-2 TRBD2 many CASSSPGLVHDEQFF TGTGCCAGCAGCAGTCCCGGACTAGTCCACGATGAGCAGTTCTTC
TRBJ1-1 TRBV7-2 NA NA CASSYGVRGTEAFF TGTGCCAGCAGCTACGGGGTGAGGGGGACTGAAGCTTTCTTT
TRBJ2-3 TRBV3-1 NA many CASSRDWGSTDTQYF TGTGCCAGCAGCCGAGACTGGGGAAGCACAGATACGCAGTATTTT
TRBJ2-3 TRBV5-6 TRBD1 many CASSPTDRTDTQYF TGTGCCAGCAGCCCAACGGACAGGACAGATACGCAGTATTTT
TRBJ2-3 TRBV12-3/TRBV12-4 NA many CASNRGGRGDTQYF TGTGCCAGCAACCGCGGAGGCCGAGGAGATACGCAGTATTTT
TRBJ2-5 TRBV2 NA few CASKGELETQYF TGTGCCAGCAAGGGGGAATTAGAGACCCAGTACTTC
TRBJ2-7 TRBV5-1 NA many CASSSRPLQGRSYEQYF TGCGCCAGCAGCTCCCGGCCCCTTCAGGGTCGCTCCTACGAGCAGTACTTC
TRBJ1-1 TRBV5-6 NA many CASSWRTVNTEAFF TGTGCCAGCAGCTGGCGGACGGTTAACACTGAAGCTTTCTTT
TRBJ1-6 TRBV6-5 NA NA CASSYSQFPPLHF TGTGCCAGCAGTTACTCTCAGTTCCCACCCCTCCACTTT
TRBJ2-5 TRBV20-1 NA many CSARDYERQETQYF TGCAGTGCTAGAGATTACGAGCGGCAAGAGACCCAGTACTTC
TRBJ2-2 TRBV7-2 NA many CASSLDGGPSTGELFF TGTGCCAGCAGCTTAGATGGGGGGCCCTCCACCGGGGAGCTGTTTTTT
TRBJ1-1 TRBV7-8 NA many CASSPKRAIQGTRQGTEAFF TGTGCCAGCAGCCCCAAGCGGGCCATACAAGGGACGCGGCAGGGCACTGAAGCTTTCTTT
TRBJ1-1 TRBV5-5 NA many CASSSDERNTEAFF TGTGCCAGCAGCAGTGACGAGAGGAACACTGAAGCTTTCTTT
TRBJ2-1 TRBV12-3/TRBV12-4 NA many CASSPGVDIGGKEFF TGTGCCAGCAGTCCCGGGGTGGATATTGGAGGAAAGGAGTTCTTC
TRBJ1-5 TRBV28 NA few CASRGVFPSVDQPQHF TGTGCCAGCAGGGGTGTGTTTCCCTCCGTAGATCAGCCCCAGCATTTT
TRBJ1-2 TRBV7-2 TRBD1 many CASSLAGQGALRGYTF TGTGCCAGCAGCTTAGCGGGGCAGGGGGCTCTGCGGGGCTACACCTTC
TRBJ2-1 TRBV20-1 TRBD2 many CSAPLAGTNNEQFF TGCAGTGCGCCTCTAGCGGGGACCAACAATGAGCAGTTCTTC
TRBJ2-7 TRBV5-1 NA many CASSLDRAYEQYF TGCGCCAGCAGCTTGGACAGGGCTTACGAGCAGTACTTC
TRBJ2-7 TRBV29-1 NA few CSVGYRDASEQYF TGCAGCGTTGGATACAGGGATGCTTCAGAGCAGTACTTC
TRBJ1-1 TRBV29-1 NA few CSASYHQGLIMNTEAFF TGCAGCGCGTCTTACCACCAGGGGTTGATCATGAACACTGAAGCTTTCTTT
TRBJ1-3 TRBV5-7 NA many CASSSTRKKNTIYF TGTGCCAGCAGCTCGACTAGAAAGAAAAACACCATATATTTT
TRBJ2-3 TRBV4-2 NA many CASSQDPPTGAADTQYF TGTGCCAGCAGCCAAGATCCCCCCACGGGAGCAGCAGATACGCAGTATTTT
TRBJ1-4 TRBV7-9 NA many CASSLRAGLGSEKLFF TGTGCCAGCAGCTTGAGGGCAGGATTGGGGTCGGAAAAACTGTTTTTT
TRBJ1-5 TRBV7-9 TRBD1 many CASSSGQVNQPQHF TGTGCCAGCAGCTCCGGACAGGTCAATCAGCCCCAGCATTTT